This T cell receptor beta chain was obtained from a study of T cell responses to AZD1222 COVID-19 vaccine (dated by TCRdb to about 2021). About the investigation overall: AZD1222 recipients given second doses at about 4 weeks or at about 12 weeks were pooled, since spike-specific TCR depth and breadth were not found to differ between the two schedules. Trial participants were enrolled into age subgroups of 18-55, 56-69 and 70-plus years, which contained 148, 28 and 57 TCR-sequenced participants, respectively. A total of 240 or so trial participants underwent TCR sequencing, of whom 207 had received two doses of AZD1222 and approximately 25 had received two doses of the MenACWY control vaccine.

The CDR3 goes from the cysteine to the phenylalanine over 14 residues. The read is trimmed to its CDR3 DNA, 42 bases read in frame from base 1. V was cut back by 6 bases and J by 2 bases, leaving a gap of 12 bases between them. CDR1 and CDR2, per the germline V gene (reference sequence), are LNHDA and SQIVND. The research as a whole found: Most participants were white British and females outnumbered males, and the authors suggested that clonal diversity may have been underestimated. A significant rise in spike-specific TCR breadth and depth was observed after two AZD1222 doses relative to day 0 and relative to MenACWY recipients. The whole spike protein was spanned by vaccine-associated CD4 TCRs, and dominant responses were seen in regions 160-218 and 743-854. Because no day 14 peak-response samples were available, the repertoires could be characterized only after the peak T cell response. Conclusions about previously exposed vaccinees were limited because only six or seven AZD1222 recipients were SARS-CoV-2 seropositive at baseline. In the small 56-69-year group, the increase in depth fell short of significance, most likely because of low power. Reportedly, close to half of the unique spike-specific TCRs recognized epitopes lying outside the regions that are mutated in the B.1.351 and B.1.1.7 variants.

Notes on this clone: The antigen it recognizes is unknown. No base-level quality is on record; no much larger clone is a single base apart.

The sample's time point, from its label and the paper: baseline before first vaccination. The vaccinee samples were drawn from two UK trials, COV001 and COV002, one of which was a single-blind randomized controlled phase 2/3 trial testing AZD1222 (ChAdOx1 nCoV-19) in healthy adults. For TCRbeta chain sequencing, PBMC samples from trial participants were taken at day 0 and at day 28 after the second dose. The CDR3 regions of human TCRbeta chains were analyzed by immunosequencing. Turning to the authors' computational methods: TCRs in the repertoires were compared against a reference library of SARS-CoV-2-specific TCRs that had been generated with the MIRA antigen-specificity platform. Breadth was defined as the fraction of unique TCRs that were SARS-CoV-2-associated. Depth was defined as the fraction of total T cells that were SARS-CoV-2-associated. Using the MIRA data, each spike-specific TCR was mapped to the spike region that the TCR reacts to and placed in a CD4 or CD8 class. Log10-transformed breadth and depth values were compared by one-way ANOVA with Sidak's multiple comparisons tests. TCRdb's version of the immuneACCESS table is confined to in-frame rearrangements and falls short of the full clone set. An unresolved V gene accounts for under half of the shortfall where checked; the remainder is of unknown origin. The V and J calls and clone size are taken from that table; D and trimming were inferred from the DNA. The sample yields roughly 80,000 clones; 90% were counted once. The ten largest clonotypes hold approximately 4.2% of the sample.

Recombination connected TRBV19 to TRBJ2-3, with the D gene possibly TRBD1 or TRBD2, each one fitting 6 bases. The TCR was taken from an adult in good health. The source was peripheral blood, collected on day 0 of AZD1222 vaccination. CDR3 reads: CASSGGSVTDTQYF. Here is the DNA: TGTGCCAGTAGCGGGGGCAGCGTCACAGATACGCAGTATTTT.